This T cell receptor beta chain was sequenced in a study of T cell changes during pregnancy in multiple sclerosis. The CDR3 is 13 amino acids. Germline V gene data show CDR1 as MNHNS and CDR2 as SASEGT. V gave up 6 bases and J gave up 3 bases; unmatched junction bases: 2. Here immunoSEQ multiplex PCR was the method, and the copy in TCRdb shows in-frame clones only, minus some. Of about 44,000 clones listed, 80% to 90% were seen once; the top ten hold over 1%. The specimen comprised CD4+ T cells from peripheral blood mononuclear cells, sampled after pregnancy. The chain joins TRBV6-1 to TRBJ2-7; 10 bases line up with TRBD2. This receptor was obtained from a female donor with multiple sclerosis, enrolled in a pregnancy study. The CDR3 region has the DNA TGTGCCAGCAGCACTAGCGGGATCTACGAGCAGTACTTC. It translates to CASSTSGIYEQYF.